A single sample is the source of the 2 T cell receptor beta chains below, sequenced in a study of CD8+CD57+ T cells in acquired aplastic anemia. CDR3 and TCR beta VDJ profiling relied on genomic DNA as the template. TCRdb re-analysed the reads in MiXCR, keeping a single row per CDR3 protein. In the table there are over 200,000 distinct CDR3 sequences, approximately 60% of which are singletons. Sequencing input: sorted CD4+, CD8+, or CD8+CD57+ T cells (not recorded which) from PBMCs. Receptors were obtained from a human donor in good health.

The V and J genes are TRBV20-1 and TRBJ2-7, with no clear D. The V end was cut by 0 bases, the J end by 0 bases, with 12 bases between. Germline loops: CDR1 DFQATT, CDR2 SNEGSKA (reference sequence). The CDR3 runs to 15 residues. CDR3: CSARDSGGFSYEQYF. The DNA of the CDR3 is TGCAGTGCTAGAGATTCAGGCGGTTTCTCCTACGAGCAGTACTTC.

V usage is TRBV12-5 and J usage is TRBJ1-2, with 7 bases matching TRBD1. CDR1 LGHNT and CDR2 FRNRAP come from the germline V gene. CDR3 length: 12 residues. CDR3 protein: CASRQGLYGYTF. DNA for the CDR3: TGTGCCAGCAGACAGGGACTCTATGGCTACACCTTC.